This T cell receptor (beta chain) was found in a study of vaccination effects on CD4 cells after COVID-19. Study as a whole: In the ViraFEST assay, antigen-specific CD4+ clonotypes were identified by expansion after peptide-pool stimulation. Both early and late time points after vaccination provided samples from a few convalescent patients. Broader study findings: Early post-infection timepoints were absent, and convalescent patients were few.

As for this clone: The target antigen is unknown. A read error may account for a junction end that differs from germline.

Libraries were prepared by immunoSEQ multiplex PCR; TCRdb keeps only in-frame clonotypes and omits some of them. The sample has 40,000 to 45,000 clones, over 65% seen once. Once cultured for 10 to 11 days, the cells underwent separation to obtain CD4+ T cells. Their SARS-CoV-2 infection, verified by PCR, occurred between March and December 2020. Each person got two doses of an mRNA SARS-CoV-2 vaccine, BNT162b2 or mRNA-1273. The authors exchanged half the medium for IL-2 medium on days 3 and 7. The sequences come from CD4+ T cells from PBMCs cultured without peptide, collected after COVID-19 vaccination. This sequence was found in a human donor who had a prior SARS-CoV-2 infection.

CDR3 DNA: TGTGCCAGCAGCCTCCCTAGCTCCTACAAGCAGTACTTC. It translates to CASSLPSSYKQYF. The chain links TRBV7-2 to TRBJ2-7, with D tentatively TRBD2 (5 bases). The germline V gene has CDR1 SGHTA and CDR2 FQGNSA. The CDR3 covers 13 residues.